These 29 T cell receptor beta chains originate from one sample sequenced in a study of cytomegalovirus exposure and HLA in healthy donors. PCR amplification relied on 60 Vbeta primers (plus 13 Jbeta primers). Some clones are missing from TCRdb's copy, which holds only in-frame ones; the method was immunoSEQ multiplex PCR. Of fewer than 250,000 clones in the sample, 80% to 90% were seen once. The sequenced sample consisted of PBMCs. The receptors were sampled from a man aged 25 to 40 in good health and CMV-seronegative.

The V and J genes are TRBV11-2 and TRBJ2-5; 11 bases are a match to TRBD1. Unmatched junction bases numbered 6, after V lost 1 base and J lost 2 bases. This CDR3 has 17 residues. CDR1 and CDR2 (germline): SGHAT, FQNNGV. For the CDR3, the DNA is TGTGCCAGCAGCTTAGTTAGATGGGACAGGGGGCAAGAGACCCAGTACTTC. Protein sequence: CASSLVRWDRGQETQYF.

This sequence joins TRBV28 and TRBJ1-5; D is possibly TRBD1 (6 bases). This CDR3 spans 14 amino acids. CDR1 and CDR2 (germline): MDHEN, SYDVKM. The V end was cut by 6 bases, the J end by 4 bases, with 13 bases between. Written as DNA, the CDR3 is TGTGCCAGCAGAGCCACAGGGACGAATCAGCCCCAGCATTTT. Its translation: CASRATGTNQPQHF. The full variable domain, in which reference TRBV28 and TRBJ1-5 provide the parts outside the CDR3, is DVKVTQSSRYLVKRTGEKVFLECVQDMDHENMFWYRQDPGLGLRLIYFSYDVKMKEKGDIPEGYSVSREKKERFSLILESASTNQTSMYLCASRATGTNQPQHFGDGTRLSIL.

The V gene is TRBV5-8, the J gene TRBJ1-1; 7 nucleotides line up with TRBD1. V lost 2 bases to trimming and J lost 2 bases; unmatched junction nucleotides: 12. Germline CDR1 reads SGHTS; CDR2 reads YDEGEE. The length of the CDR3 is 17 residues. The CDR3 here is CASSFAYRTGENTEAFF. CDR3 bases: TGTGCCAGCAGCTTCGCCTATAGGACAGGAGAAAACACTGAAGCTTTCTTT.

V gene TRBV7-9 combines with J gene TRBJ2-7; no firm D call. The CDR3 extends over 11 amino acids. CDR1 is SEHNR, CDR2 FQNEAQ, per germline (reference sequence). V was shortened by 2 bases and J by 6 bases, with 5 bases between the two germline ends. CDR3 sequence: CASSLSIEQYF. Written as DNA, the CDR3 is TGTGCCAGCAGCTTATCAATCGAGCAGTACTTC. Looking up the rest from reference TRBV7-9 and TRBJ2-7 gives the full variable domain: DTGVSQNPRHKITKRGQNVTFRCDPISEHNRLYWYRQTLGQGPEFLTYFQNEAQLEKSRLLSDRFSAERPKGSFSTLEIQRTEQGDSAMYLCASSLSIEQYFGPGTRLTVT.

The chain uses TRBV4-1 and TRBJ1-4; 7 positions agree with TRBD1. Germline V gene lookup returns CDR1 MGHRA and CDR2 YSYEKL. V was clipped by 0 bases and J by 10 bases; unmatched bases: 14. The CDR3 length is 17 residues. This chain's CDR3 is CASSQDKETGRSRKLFF. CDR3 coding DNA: TGCGCCAGCAGCCAAGATAAAGAGACAGGGAGGTCCCGAAAACTGTTTTTT.

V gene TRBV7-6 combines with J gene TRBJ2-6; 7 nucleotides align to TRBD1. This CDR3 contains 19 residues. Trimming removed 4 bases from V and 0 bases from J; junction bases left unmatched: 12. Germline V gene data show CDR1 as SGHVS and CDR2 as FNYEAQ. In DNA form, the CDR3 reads TGTGCCAGCAGCTCCAGGTCAGGGGGTGGACCCTCTGGGGCCAACGTCCTGACTTTC. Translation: CASSSRSGGGPSGANVLTF.

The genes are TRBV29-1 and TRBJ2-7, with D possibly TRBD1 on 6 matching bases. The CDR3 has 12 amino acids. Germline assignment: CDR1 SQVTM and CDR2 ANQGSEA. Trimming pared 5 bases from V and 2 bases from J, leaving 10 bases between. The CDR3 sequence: CSVRQGTYEQYF. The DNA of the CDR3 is TGCAGCGTTAGGCAGGGGACCTACGAGCAGTACTTC.

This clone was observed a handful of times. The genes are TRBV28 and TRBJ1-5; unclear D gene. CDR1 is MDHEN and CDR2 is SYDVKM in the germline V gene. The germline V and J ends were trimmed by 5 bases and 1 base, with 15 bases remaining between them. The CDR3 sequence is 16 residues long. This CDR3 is CASSPILILSNQPQHF. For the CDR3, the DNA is TGTGCCAGCAGTCCAATTCTTATACTGAGCAATCAGCCCCAGCATTTT.

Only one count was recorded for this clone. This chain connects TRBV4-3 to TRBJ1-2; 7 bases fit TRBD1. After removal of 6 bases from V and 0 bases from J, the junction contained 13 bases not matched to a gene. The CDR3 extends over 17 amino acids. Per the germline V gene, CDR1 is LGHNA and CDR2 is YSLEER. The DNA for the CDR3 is TGCGCCAGCAGGAGAAGTGCCCCGGGACAGACTAACTATGGCTACACCTTC. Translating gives CASRRSAPGQTNYGYTF.

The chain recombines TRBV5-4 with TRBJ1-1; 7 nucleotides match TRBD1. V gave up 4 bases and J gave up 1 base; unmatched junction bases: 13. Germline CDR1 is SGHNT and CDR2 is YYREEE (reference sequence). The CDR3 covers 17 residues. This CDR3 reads CASSIPQGGLGNTEAFF. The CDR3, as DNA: TGTGCCAGCAGCATACCCCAGGGGGGATTAGGGAACACTGAAGCTTTCTTT.

This CDR3 reads CASSHQGNTIYF. The CDR3 bases are TGCGCCAGCAGCCACCAGGGAAACACCATATATTTT. This sequence joins TRBV4-1 and TRBJ1-3; D is unclear. V lost 3 bases and J 4 bases, leaving 4 bases between the germline ends. The CDR3 loop spans 12 amino acids. CDR1 MGHRA and CDR2 YSYEKL come from the germline V gene.

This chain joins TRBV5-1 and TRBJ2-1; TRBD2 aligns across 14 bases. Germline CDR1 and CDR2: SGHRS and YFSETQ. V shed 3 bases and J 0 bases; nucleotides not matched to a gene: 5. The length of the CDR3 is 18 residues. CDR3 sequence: CASSSGLAGVSSYNEQFF. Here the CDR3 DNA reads TGCGCCAGCAGCTCGGGACTAGCGGGGGTTAGCTCCTACAATGAGCAGTTCTTC.

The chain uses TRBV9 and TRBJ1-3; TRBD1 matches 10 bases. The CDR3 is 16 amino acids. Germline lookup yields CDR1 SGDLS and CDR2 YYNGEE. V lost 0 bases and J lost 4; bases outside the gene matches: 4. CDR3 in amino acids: CASSVGTGGIGNTIYF. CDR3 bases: TGTGCCAGCAGCGTAGGGACAGGGGGGATAGGAAACACCATATATTTT.

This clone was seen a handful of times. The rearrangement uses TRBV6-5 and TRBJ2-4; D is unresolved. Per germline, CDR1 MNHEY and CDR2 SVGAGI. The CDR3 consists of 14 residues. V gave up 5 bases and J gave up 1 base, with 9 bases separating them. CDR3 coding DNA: TGTGCCAGCAGTGCCTACGAGGCCAAAAACATTCAGTACTTC. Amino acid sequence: CASSAYEAKNIQYF.

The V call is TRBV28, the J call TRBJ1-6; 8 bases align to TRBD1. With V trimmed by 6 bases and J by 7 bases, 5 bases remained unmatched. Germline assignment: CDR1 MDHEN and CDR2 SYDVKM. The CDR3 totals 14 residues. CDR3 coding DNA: TGTGCCAGCAGATTGGACAGGGTCAATTCACCCCTCCACTTT. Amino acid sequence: CASRLDRVNSPLHF.

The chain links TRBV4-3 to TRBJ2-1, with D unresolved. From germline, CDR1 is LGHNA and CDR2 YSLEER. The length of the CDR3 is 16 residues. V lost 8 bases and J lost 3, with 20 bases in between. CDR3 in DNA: TGCGCCAGCTCCCAAGTACTGCGGATCAACTACAATGAGCAGTTCTTC. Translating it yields CASSQVLRINYNEQFF.

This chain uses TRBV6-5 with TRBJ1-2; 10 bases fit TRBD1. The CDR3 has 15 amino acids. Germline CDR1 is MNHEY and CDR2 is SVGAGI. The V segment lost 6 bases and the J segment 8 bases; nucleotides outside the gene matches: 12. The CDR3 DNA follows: TGTGCCAGCAGCCTGAGGACAGGGGGGAATAGAGGCTACACCTTC. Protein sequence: CASSLRTGGNRGYTF.

This chain's CDR3 is CASSVLYRDTEAFF. The CDR3 DNA reads as TGTGCCAGCAGTGTCCTCTACAGGGACACTGAAGCTTTCTTT. The rearrangement links TRBV6-5 to TRBJ1-1; TRBD1 is a possible D gene (6 bases). Germline CDR1 is MNHEY and CDR2 is SVGAGI. V was pared by 5 bases and J by 3 bases, with 13 bases between. CDR3 size: 14 residues.

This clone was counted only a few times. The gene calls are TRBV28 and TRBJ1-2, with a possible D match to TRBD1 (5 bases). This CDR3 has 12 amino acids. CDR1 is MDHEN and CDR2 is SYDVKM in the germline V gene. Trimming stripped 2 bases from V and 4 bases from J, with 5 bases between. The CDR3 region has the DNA TGTGCCAGCAGTTTAGGGGCCTATGGCTACACCTTC. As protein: CASSLGAYGYTF.

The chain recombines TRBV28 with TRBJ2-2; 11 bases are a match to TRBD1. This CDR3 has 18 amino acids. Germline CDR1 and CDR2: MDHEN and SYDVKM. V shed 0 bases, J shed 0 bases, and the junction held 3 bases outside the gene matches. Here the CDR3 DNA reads TGTGCCAGCAGTTTATGGGGGGGACAGGGGGCGAACACCGGGGAGCTGTTTTTT. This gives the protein CASSLWGGQGANTGELFF. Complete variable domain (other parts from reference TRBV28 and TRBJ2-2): DVKVTQSSRYLVKRTGEKVFLECVQDMDHENMFWYRQDPGLGLRLIYFSYDVKMKEKGDIPEGYSVSREKKERFSLILESASTNQTSMYLCASSLWGGQGANTGELFFGEGSRLTVL.

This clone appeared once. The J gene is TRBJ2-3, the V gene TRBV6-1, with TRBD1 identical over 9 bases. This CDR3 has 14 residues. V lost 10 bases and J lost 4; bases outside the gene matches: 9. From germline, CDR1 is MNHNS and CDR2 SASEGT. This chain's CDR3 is CATGRGQGPDTQYF. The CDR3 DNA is TGTGCCACCGGTCGGGGACAGGGCCCAGATACGCAGTATTTT.

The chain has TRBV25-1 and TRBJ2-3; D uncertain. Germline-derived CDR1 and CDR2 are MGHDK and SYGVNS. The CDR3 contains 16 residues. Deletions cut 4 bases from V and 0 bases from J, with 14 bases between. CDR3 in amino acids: CASSALQFPSTDTQYF. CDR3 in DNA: TGTGCCAGCAGTGCGCTGCAGTTTCCTAGCACAGATACGCAGTATTTT.

CDR3 amino acids: CASSSGGDSPTGELFF. The CDR3 DNA is TGTGCCAGCAGTTCCGGGGGGGACAGCCCCACCGGGGAGCTGTTTTTT. The genes are TRBV28 and TRBJ2-2; D might be TRBD2 (8 bases). Germline V gives CDR1 MDHEN, CDR2 SYDVKM. This CDR3 contains 16 residues. Deletions cut 4 bases from V and 4 bases from J, with 16 bases between.

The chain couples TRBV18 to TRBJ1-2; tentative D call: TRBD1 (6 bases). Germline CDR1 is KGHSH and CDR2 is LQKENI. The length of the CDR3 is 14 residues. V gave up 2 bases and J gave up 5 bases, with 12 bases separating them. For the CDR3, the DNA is TGTGCCAGCTCACCATCGGCAGGGGAGTATGGCTACACCTTC. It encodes CASSPSAGEYGYTF.

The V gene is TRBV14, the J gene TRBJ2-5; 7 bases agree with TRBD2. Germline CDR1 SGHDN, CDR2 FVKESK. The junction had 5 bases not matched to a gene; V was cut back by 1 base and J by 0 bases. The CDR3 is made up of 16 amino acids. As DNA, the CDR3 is TGTGCCAGCAGCCAAGTGGGGCGGGGGAACCAAGAGACCCAGTACTTC. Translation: CASSQVGRGNQETQYF.

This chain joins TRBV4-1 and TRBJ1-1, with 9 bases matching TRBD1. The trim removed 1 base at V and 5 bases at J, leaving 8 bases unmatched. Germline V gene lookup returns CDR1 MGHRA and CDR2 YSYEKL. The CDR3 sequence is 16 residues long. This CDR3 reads CASSQVGTGRRTEAFF. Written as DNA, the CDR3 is TGCGCCAGCAGCCAAGTTGGGACAGGGAGAAGGACTGAAGCTTTCTTT.

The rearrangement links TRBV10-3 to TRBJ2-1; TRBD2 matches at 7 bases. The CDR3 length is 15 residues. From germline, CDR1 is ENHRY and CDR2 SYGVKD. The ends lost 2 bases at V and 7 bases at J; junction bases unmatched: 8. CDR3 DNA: TGTGCCATCAGTGAGACGGGGGGTCCTGGGAATGAGCAGTTCTTC. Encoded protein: CAISETGGPGNEQFF.

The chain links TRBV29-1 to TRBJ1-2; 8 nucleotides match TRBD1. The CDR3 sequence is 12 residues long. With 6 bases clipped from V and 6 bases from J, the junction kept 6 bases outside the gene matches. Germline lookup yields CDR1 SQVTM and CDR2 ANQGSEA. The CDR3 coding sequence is TGCAGCGTCCGGGACAGGATCGATGGCTACACCTTC. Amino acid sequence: CSVRDRIDGYTF.

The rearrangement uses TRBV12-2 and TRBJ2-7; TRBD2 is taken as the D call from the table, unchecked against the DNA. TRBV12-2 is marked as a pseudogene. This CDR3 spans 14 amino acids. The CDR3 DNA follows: TGTGCAAGTCGCTTAGGAAGCGGGGGGTACGAGCAGTACTTC. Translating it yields CASRLGSGGYEQYF.